The rows below give T cell receptor beta chains drawn from one sample of a study of persistence of HIV-infected CD4 T cells. The assay was immunoSEQ multiplex PCR, and TCRdb's table has in-frame clones only and misses some. This table has 35,000 to 50,000 clones, 80% to 95% appearing once. Their specific antigens are unknown. Source: CD4+ T cells sorted from PBMCs after roughly 17-hour stimulation, taken from a patient who received antiretroviral therapy. The receptors were gathered from an adult man with HIV who was CMV-seropositive. Each CDR3 is given without its conserved first and last residue. Fields, in order: J gene, V gene, CDR3 protein.

TRBJ1-1,TRBV1,TSSQDRVNTEAF
TRBJ1-3,TRBV27,ASSLRGDSGNTIY
TRBJ2-3,TRBV19,ASSIGGHTDTQY
TRBJ1-5,TRBV10-2,ATQEGTSNQPQH
TRBJ2-3,TRBV29-1,SIPAGGYASTDTQY
TRBJ1-1,TRBV9,ASSVDLLGAGGVNTEAF
TRBJ2-7,TRBV11-3,ASSQDPWEQY
TRBJ1-6,TRBV28,ASRPQTSYNSPLH
TRBJ2-3,TRBV7-3,ASSLSAGNFAFGTDTQY
TRBJ1-5,TRBV20-1,SASVSNQPQH